This T cell receptor (beta chain) was captured by sequencing in a study of blood T cell repertoires in COVID-19. About the research overall: Acute-phase and convalescent COVID-19 samples originated in the United States, Italy and Spain. Nucleic acid was either cDNA or gDNA, and it came from T cells, B-cell-depleted T cells, or PBMCs.

Original handling: It was from reference gene primer amplification that nucleated cell counts were estimated. Here immunoSEQ multiplex PCR was the method, and the copy in TCRdb shows in-frame clones only, minus some. V, J and clone size derive from that table, while D and trimming were established from the DNA sequence. The sample records 130,000 to 150,000 clones, over 60% being singletons. Germline-derived CDR1 and CDR2 are SGHAT and FQNNGV. CDR3 length equals 16 residues. With 3 bases clipped from V and 3 bases from J, the junction kept 8 bases outside the gene matches. The chain recombines TRBV11-2 with TRBJ2-3; 8 nucleotides agree with TRBD1. Sequences were obtained from peripheral blood. This TCR came from a man of 80 years or more with acute or convalescent COVID-19. The CDR3 spells CASSFTARGPTDTQYF. The CDR3 coding sequence is TGTGCCAGCAGCTTTACGGCCAGGGGGCCGACAGATACGCAGTATTTT. Supplemented by reference TRBV11-2 and TRBJ2-3, the full variable domain reads EAGVAQSPRYKIIEKRQSVAFWCNPISGHATLYWYQQILGQGPKLLIQFQNNGVVDDSQLPKDRFSAERLKGVDSTLKIQPAKLEDSAVYLCASSFTARGPTDTQYFGPGTRLTVL.